One and the same sample provided the 16 T cell receptor beta chains below, sequenced in a study of cytomegalovirus exposure and HLA in healthy donors. Primers included in the PCR were 60 Vbeta and 13 Jbeta primers. Libraries were prepared by immunoSEQ multiplex PCR; TCRdb keeps only in-frame clonotypes and omits some of them. The data hold about 40,000 clones, with roughly 90% observed a single time. Input material: PBMCs. The receptors derive from a woman in her 40s in good health and CMV-seropositive.

The V gene is TRBV9, the J gene TRBJ2-3, with TRBD2 matching over 8 bases. The CDR3 loop spans 17 amino acids. Germline CDR1 reads SGDLS; CDR2 reads YYNGEE. The ends lost 0 bases at V and 2 bases at J; junction bases unmatched: 8. CDR3 in amino acids: CASSVDGGGGNTDTQYF. The CDR3, as DNA: TGTGCCAGCAGCGTAGACGGGGGCGGGGGGAACACAGATACGCAGTATTTT.

This clone was seen only once. The gene calls are TRBV5-4 and TRBJ2-7; 9 nucleotides align to TRBD1. Germline V lookup: CDR1 SGHNT, CDR2 YYREEE (reference sequence). Trimming removed 4 bases from V and 2 bases from J; junction bases left unmatched: 7. The length of the CDR3 is 15 residues. Here the CDR3 DNA reads TGTGCCAGCAGCCCGGGCGGGACAGGGACCTACGAGCAGTACTTC. Translated, it gives CASSPGGTGTYEQYF.

V usage is TRBV28 and J usage is TRBJ2-5; D unclear. V was trimmed by 7 bases and J by 0 bases, leaving 12 bases between them. The length of the CDR3 is 14 residues. CDR1 and CDR2 from the germline V gene are MDHEN and SYDVKM. Here the CDR3 reads CASTLAMYQETQYF. The DNA for the CDR3 is TGTGCCAGCACCCTGGCAATGTACCAAGAGACCCAGTACTTC.

The chain uses TRBV14 and TRBJ2-5, with a tentative D call TRBD2 (6 bases). Germline V lookup: CDR1 SGHDN, CDR2 FVKESK. There are 17 residues in the CDR3. V was clipped by 1 base and J by 0 bases, with 15 bases between them. Written as DNA, the CDR3 is TGTGCCAGCAGCCAAGTCGGCTGGGGGGTCAACCAAGAGACCCAGTACTTC. Its translation is CASSQVGWGVNQETQYF.

The V gene is TRBV5-5, the J gene TRBJ1-4, with TRBD1 as a possible D gene (5 bases). The germline V and J ends were trimmed by 0 bases and 7 bases, with 10 bases remaining between them. Germline V gives CDR1 SGHKS, CDR2 YYEKEE (reference sequence). The length of the CDR3 is 14 residues. CDR3 DNA: TGTGCCAGCAGCTTGGGGCAGGGCCGTGAAAAACTGTTTTTT. Translating gives CASSLGQGREKLFF.

The V gene is TRBV14, the J gene TRBJ2-7; 10 bases match TRBD2. The CDR3 sequence is 16 residues long. Germline-derived CDR1 and CDR2 are SGHDN and FVKESK. The V gene end was trimmed by 1 base and the J gene end by 5 bases; junction bases not matched to a gene: 8. In DNA, the CDR3 is TGTGCCAGCAGCCAAGGAGCGAGCGGGGGGGCCCACGAGCAGTACTTC. Amino acid sequence: CASSQGASGGAHEQYF.

This clone was counted once. The chain employs TRBV18 and TRBJ2-7, with a possible D match to TRBD2 (5 bases). The V gene's germline CDR1 is KGHSH and CDR2 LQKENI. V lost 3 bases, J lost 2 bases, and 11 bases lay in between. The CDR3 sequence is 14 residues long. CDR3 nucleotide sequence: TGTGCCAGCTCACCGAGCGGAGCTGCCTACGAGCAGTACTTC. It codes for CASSPSGAAYEQYF.

This rearrangement joins TRBV9 to TRBJ1-1; D is ambiguous. V lost 0 bases to trimming and J lost 3 bases, with 9 bases between them. CDR1 and CDR2 from the germline V gene are SGDLS and YYNGEE. CDR3 length: 14 residues. Here the CDR3 reads CASSVATSYTEAFF. The CDR3 bases are TGTGCCAGCAGCGTAGCCACAAGTTACACTGAAGCTTTCTTT.

The chain recombines TRBV28 with TRBJ1-4, with a tentative D call TRBD1 (6 bases). Germline lookup yields CDR1 MDHEN and CDR2 SYDVKM. Trimming took off 2 bases at V and 6 bases at J, with 10 bases between the two ends. This CDR3 is 14 amino acids long. CDR3 in amino acids: CASSLIRTDEKLFF. Written as DNA, the CDR3 is TGTGCCAGCAGTTTAATCCGGACAGATGAAAAACTGTTTTTT. Filled out from reference TRBV28 and TRBJ1-4, the complete variable domain reads DVKVTQSSRYLVKRTGEKVFLECVQDMDHENMFWYRQDPGLGLRLIYFSYDVKMKEKGDIPEGYSVSREKKERFSLILESASTNQTSMYLCASSLIRTDEKLFFGSGTQLSVL.

This clone was seen a few times. The chain has TRBV5-6 and TRBJ1-4; D is unclear. This CDR3 has 17 residues. Germline loops: CDR1 SGHDT, CDR2 YYEEEE. V gave up 0 bases and J gave up 0 bases, with 12 bases separating them. The CDR3 bases are TGTGCCAGCAGCTTGGTCGCAGGAATTGCAACTAATGAAAAACTGTTTTTT. Its translation: CASSLVAGIATNEKLFF.

This clone was picked up one time. The chain employs TRBV7-2 and TRBJ1-5; the D gene is possibly TRBD1 (6 bases). This CDR3 is built from 16 residues. V was pared by 2 bases and J by 0 bases, with 11 bases between. Germline V gene data show CDR1 as SGHTA and CDR2 as FQGNSA. The CDR3 loop is CASSLTSDSSNQPQHF. The DNA for the CDR3 is TGTGCCAGCAGCTTAACCTCGGACAGTAGCAATCAGCCCCAGCATTTT.

The rearrangement joins TRBV5-1 to TRBJ2-2, with TRBD1 matching over 8 bases. V shed 2 bases, J shed 1 base, and the junction held 7 bases outside the gene matches. In germline, CDR1 is SGHRS, CDR2 YFSETQ. The CDR3 spans 17 residues. CDR3 loop: CASSLNSGTGNTGELFF. The CDR3 DNA reads TGCGCCAGCAGCTTAAACTCCGGGACAGGGAACACCGGGGAGCTGTTTTTT.

The genes are TRBV7-6 and TRBJ2-3, with 10 bases aligning to TRBD2. J lost 6 bases, V lost 2 bases, and 5 bases had no gene match. Looked up from germline, CDR1 is SGHVS and CDR2 is FNYEAQ. This CDR3 comprises 15 residues. The CDR3 loop is CASSLMGLASDTQYF. The CDR3 nucleotides are TGTGCCAGCAGCTTAATGGGACTAGCGTCCGATACGCAGTATTTT. Filled out from reference TRBV7-6 and TRBJ2-3, the complete variable domain reads GAGVSQSPRYKVTKRGQDVALRCDPISGHVSLYWYRQALGQGPEFLTYFNYEAQQDKSGLPNDRFSAERPEGSISTLTIQRTEQRDSAMYRCASSLMGLASDTQYFGPGTRLTVL.

V gene TRBV29-1 combines with J gene TRBJ2-1; the match to TRBD2 covers 9 bases. V lost 5 bases to trimming and J lost 7 bases; unmatched junction nucleotides: 3. The CDR3 length is 12 residues. CDR1 SQVTM and CDR2 ANQGSEA come from the germline V gene. DNA of the CDR3: TGCAGCGTTAGCGGGGGGTGGAATGAGCAGTTCTTC. Protein: CSVSGGWNEQFF.

In DNA form, the CDR3 reads TGTGCCAGTAGTTCCCCACAGGGTACGCAGTATTTT. The encoded protein is CASSSPQGTQYF. This chain joins TRBV19 and TRBJ2-3; tentatively, D is TRBD1 (6 bases). V lost 5 bases to trimming and J lost 8 bases, with 11 bases between them. In germline, CDR1 is LNHDA, CDR2 SQIVND (reference sequence). The CDR3 extends over 12 amino acids.

The chain uses TRBV7-2 and TRBJ1-1, with D uncertain. V shed 1 base and J shed 5 bases, with 8 bases lying between them. The CDR3 spans 13 residues. Germline assignment: CDR1 SGHTA and CDR2 FQGNSA. The CDR3: CASSLVRGTEAFF. The CDR3 nucleotides read TGTGCCAGCAGCTTAGTTCGGGGTACTGAAGCTTTCTTT.